This T cell receptor beta chain was captured by sequencing in a study of molecular identifiers for immune sequencing clone quantification. Bulk TCR library preparation followed previously described methods with listed TCR primers. TCRdb re-analysed the PCR reads in MiXCR, keeping a single row per CDR3 protein. This sample has 400,000 to 600,000 distinct CDR3 sequences, with roughly 24% found just once. The CDR3 covers 15 residues. Germline CDR1 and CDR2: MNHNS and SASEGT. In its sample, this clonotype was seen once. One end of the junction is discordant with germline, which a read error may explain. The chain recombines TRBV6-1 with TRBJ2-3, with D unresolved. The receptor's source is a human donor in good health. Some libraries in this study had Jurkat cell RNA spiked in. The sample comprised naive CD8+ T cells from blood, with Jurkat cell RNA spiked in. Regarding subset: FACS-sorted CD8+CD4-CCR7+CD45RA+ naive T cells. The CDR3 sequence is CASRMSPSVTDTRCF. CDR3 nucleotide sequence: TGTGCCAGCAGGATGTCCCCGTCAGTCACAGATACGCGGTGTTTT.